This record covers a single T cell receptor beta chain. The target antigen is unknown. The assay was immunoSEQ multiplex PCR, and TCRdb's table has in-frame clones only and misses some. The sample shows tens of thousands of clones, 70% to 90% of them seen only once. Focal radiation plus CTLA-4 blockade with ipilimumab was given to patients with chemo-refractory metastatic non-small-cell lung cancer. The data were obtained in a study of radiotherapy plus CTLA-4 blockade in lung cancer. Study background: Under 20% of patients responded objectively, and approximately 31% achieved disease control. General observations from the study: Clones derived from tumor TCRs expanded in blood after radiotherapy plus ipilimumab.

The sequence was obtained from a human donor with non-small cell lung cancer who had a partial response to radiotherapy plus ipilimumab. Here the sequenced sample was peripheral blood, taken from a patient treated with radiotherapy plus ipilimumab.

The CDR3 DNA is TGTGCCAGCAGGCAGGGTCCAGACTCCTACGAGCAGTACGTC. It encodes CASRQGPDSYEQYV. This chain uses TRBV7-2 with TRBJ2-7; a possible D gene is TRBD1 (5 bases). Trimming took 6 bases from V and 0 from J, leaving 12 bases between them. The CDR3 has 14 amino acids. Germline CDR1 SGHTA, CDR2 FQGNSA.